The entry that follows covers one TCR beta chain sequence. The V gene end was trimmed by 4 bases and the J gene end by 3 bases; junction bases not matched to a gene: 4. Per the germline V gene, CDR1 is SGHNT and CDR2 is YENEEA. This CDR3 region has 16 residues. This sample is drawn from a study of blood T cell repertoires in COVID-19. Turning to the study itself: The analysed material was cDNA or gDNA that came from T cells, B-cell-depleted T cells, or PBMCs.

Participants, about 18 to 90 years old, spanned under 25 US areas. Exposed enrollees had met someone with a PCR-confirmed or clinician-diagnosed COVID-19 case at some point within the 2 weeks before study entry. Original processing methods: Amplification with reference gene primers provided the estimates of nucleated cell counts. Here immunoSEQ multiplex PCR was the method, and the copy in TCRdb shows in-frame clones only, minus some. V, J and clone size are those of that table, while D and trimming were read from the DNA. The sample includes about 260,000 clones, around 90% of them seen just once. This rearrangement joins TRBV11-3 to TRBJ2-2, with 11 bases lining up with TRBD2. Sequences were obtained from PBMCs or T cells enriched from blood (not recorded which). The sequence was obtained from a man between 45 and 60 years old who had been exposed to COVID-19. CDR3 protein: CASSSTSGVYTGELFF. The CDR3 DNA sequence: TGTGCCAGCAGCTCGACTAGCGGGGTTTACACCGGGGAGCTGTTTTTT.